One and the same sample provided the 21 T cell receptor beta chains below, sequenced in a study of human T cells and chemical hapten exposure. In TCRdb, the RACE reads were re-called with MiXCR into one record per CDR3 protein. The sample has 79,000 or so distinct CDR3 sequences; around a third are singletons. Time point in this sample: patch test 1, 2 weeks after DPC sensitization. As for treatment: therapeutic diphenylcyclopropenone sensitization with weekly scalp DPC. Sequences were derived from whole blood, sampled in connection with sensitization to the hapten diphenylcyclopropenone (DPC). The receptor source for this set is a man in his forties or fifties with alopecia areata. Some clones in this sample may be carry-over from other donors' samples.

The gene calls are TRBV11-2 and TRBJ2-3; 7 bases agree with TRBD2. The CDR3 contains 16 residues. V lost 2 bases and J lost 5; bases outside the gene matches: 10. Germline CDR1 reads SGHAT; CDR2 reads FQNNGV. CDR3 sequence reads: CASSLTASGALDTQYF. In DNA, the CDR3 is TGTGCCAGCAGCTTAACGGCTAGCGGAGCCTTAGATACGCAGTATTTT.

The CDR3 loop reads CASGLWPKKEQFF. In DNA, the CDR3 is TGTGCTAGTGGTTTGTGGCCGAAGAAGGAGCAGTTCTTC. The chain links TRBV12-5 to TRBJ2-1; D unresolved. Between the trimmed V and J ends, which lost 2 bases and 10 bases, there was a span of 12 bases. There are 13 residues in the CDR3. Germline V gene sequence: CDR1 LGHNT, CDR2 FRNRAP. Full variable domain (outside the CDR3, taken from reference TRBV12-5 and TRBJ2-1): DARVTQTPRHKVTEMGQEVTMRCQPILGHNTVFWYRQTMMQGLELLAYFRNRAPLDDSGMPKDRFSAEMPDATLATLKIQPSEPRDSAVYFCASGLWPKKEQFFGPGTRLTVL.

This clonotype came up a few times. The chain carries TRBV28 and TRBJ1-2, with D tentatively TRBD1 (6 bases). Germline loops: CDR1 MDHEN, CDR2 SYDVKM. The CDR3 consists of 14 residues. V was cut by 6 bases and J by 0 bases, with 11 bases left in between. The DNA of the CDR3 is TGTGCCAGCAGCACCCCAGGGGCTAACTATGGCTACACCTTC. This encodes CASSTPGANYGYTF.

The genes are TRBV7-8 and TRBJ2-1; TRBD2 aligns across 7 bases. This CDR3 has 15 residues. Looked up from germline, CDR1 is SGHVS and CDR2 is FQNEAQ. J was trimmed by 4 bases and V by 2 bases; bases with no gene match: 5. The DNA of the CDR3 is TGTGCCAGCAGCTTAACAGCGGGGCCTTACAATGAGCAGTTCTTC. Encoded protein: CASSLTAGPYNEQFF.

This clonotype was seen a handful of times. The V gene is TRBV2, the J gene TRBJ2-3; TRBD1 matches at 7 bases. The germline gives CDR1 SNHLY, CDR2 FYNNEI. This CDR3 is 15 amino acids long. Trimming cost V 4 bases and J 2 bases; bases outside gene matches: 6. CDR3 bases: TGTGCCAGCAGTGGCCGGGACAGATCCACAGATACGCAGTATTTT. It is translated as CASSGRDRSTDTQYF.

J is TRBJ1-1 and V is TRBV6-6, with D uncertain. V was trimmed by 4 bases and J by 2 bases, leaving 11 bases between them. The length of the CDR3 is 14 residues. Germline values: CDR1 MNHNY, CDR2 SVGAGI (reference sequence). The CDR3 DNA reads as TGTGCCAGCAGTTTAGGGCGTGACAACACTGAAGCTTTCTTT. This translates into CASSLGRDNTEAFF.

The chain carries TRBV7-2 and TRBJ2-1; TRBD2 aligns across 12 bases. CDR1 is SGHTA, CDR2 FQGNSA, per germline. V lost 4 bases and J lost 7; bases outside the gene matches: 8. The CDR3 contains 16 residues. CDR3 residues: CASSSGGLAGGNEQFF. DNA of the CDR3: TGTGCCAGCAGCTCAGGGGGACTAGCGGGTGGAAATGAGCAGTTCTTC.

The V and J genes are TRBV18 and TRBJ2-3; TRBD2 agrees at 10 bases. The junction had 9 bases not matched to a gene; V was cut back by 10 bases and J by 2 bases. The CDR3 consists of 15 residues. Germline V gene data show CDR1 as KGHSH and CDR2 as LQKENI. CDR3 in DNA: TGTGCCACCGGTCAGCGGGAGGGAAACACAGATACGCAGTATTTT. Its translation: CATGQREGNTDTQYF.

This clonotype was seen a handful of times. The V gene is TRBV7-2, the J gene TRBJ2-3; no clear D. The CDR3 runs to 15 residues. V was shortened by 2 bases and J by 0 bases, with 9 bases between the two germline ends. Germline V gene lookup returns CDR1 SGHTA and CDR2 FQGNSA. Here the CDR3 DNA reads TGTGCCAGCAGCTTATTTCTCGGGAGCACAGATACGCAGTATTTT. It is translated as CASSLFLGSTDTQYF.

This clonotype appeared a few times. V is TRBV28 and J is TRBJ2-7, with D uncertain. Germline V lookup: CDR1 MDHEN, CDR2 SYDVKM. The CDR3 length is 13 residues. Trimming pared 4 bases from V and 2 bases from J, leaving 9 bases between. CDR3 region: CASSYTVTYEQYF. CDR3 nucleotide sequence: TGTGCCAGCAGTTATACAGTAACCTACGAGCAGTACTTC.

The rearrangement uses TRBV15 and TRBJ1-5; maybe TRBD1 (5 bases). CDR1 and CDR2 from the germline V gene are LNHNV and YYDKDF (reference sequence). V lost 3 bases to trimming and J lost 8 bases, with 14 bases between them. The CDR3 length is 14 residues. The CDR3 DNA follows: TGTGCCACCAGCAGGGGAGCAGGGCCGGAGCCCCAGCATTTT. It specifies CATSRGAGPEPQHF. The whole variable domain, remainder taken from reference TRBV15 and TRBJ1-5, is DAMVIQNPRYQVTQFGKPVTLSCSQTLNHNVMYWYQQKSSQAPKLLFHYYDKDFNNEADTPDNFQSRRPNTSFCFLDIRSPGLGDTAMYLCATSRGAGPEPQHFGDGTRLSIL.

This clonotype occurred a few times. This chain connects TRBV10-3 to TRBJ2-1; D may be TRBD1 or TRBD2 (6 bases each). Trimming took 6 bases from V and 9 from J, leaving 18 bases between them. Per germline, CDR1 ENHRY and CDR2 SYGVKD. This CDR3 is 14 amino acids long. CDR3 coding DNA: TGTGCCATCAGCCCGGGGGCCGGGATGGGTGAGCAGTTCTTC. Translating gives CAISPGAGMGEQFF.

The chain couples TRBV5-1 to TRBJ1-4; no firm D call. Germline assignment: CDR1 SGHRS and CDR2 YFSETQ. V was clipped by 0 bases and J by 7 bases, with 10 bases between them. The CDR3 covers 14 residues. CDR3 in amino acids: CASSLAVGGEKLFF. DNA of the CDR3: TGCGCCAGCAGCTTGGCCGTGGGTGGTGAAAAACTGTTTTTT.

The chain links TRBV23-1 to TRBJ2-4; 10 bases fit TRBD2. TRBV23-1 is an open reading frame, and its role is uncertain. Germline trimming cut 4 bases from V and 4 bases from J; bases unmatched to any gene: 16. The length of the CDR3 is 19 residues. CDR3 nucleotide sequence: TGCGCCAGCAGTCTCTCGGGGCTAGCGGGAGTACGCGAGAAAAACATTCAGTACTTC. Its translation is CASSLSGLAGVREKNIQYF.

The chain uses TRBV20-1 and TRBJ2-1; D possibly corresponds to TRBD2 (6 bases). Germline lookup yields CDR1 DFQATT and CDR2 SNEGSKA (reference sequence). The CDR3 totals 16 residues. The germline V and J ends were trimmed by 2 bases and 2 bases, with 16 bases remaining between them. CDR3 protein: CSARIPGLPTYNEQFF. CDR3 DNA sequence: TGCAGTGCTAGAATTCCGGGACTCCCAACCTACAATGAGCAGTTCTTC.

V and J are TRBV24-1 and TRBJ2-3; TRBD1 agrees at 10 bases. The junction had 7 bases not matched to a gene; V was cut back by 3 bases and J by 2 bases. This CDR3 is 17 amino acids long. CDR1 is KGHDR and CDR2 is SFDVKD in the germline V gene. CDR3 sequence: CATSDPGQGTFTDTQYF. CDR3 in DNA: TGTGCCACCAGTGATCCGGGACAGGGGACGTTCACAGATACGCAGTATTTT.

The J gene is TRBJ2-2, the V gene TRBV12-3 or TRBV12-4, with 12 bases that match TRBD2. This CDR3 is 16 amino acids long. J was trimmed by 5 bases and V by 0 bases; bases with no gene match: 1. This chain's CDR3 is CASSLAGTSGTGELFF. The CDR3 nucleotides read TGTGCCAGCAGTTTAGCCGGGACTAGCGGGACCGGGGAGCTGTTTTTT.

This clonotype turned up a few times. The chain is built from TRBV6-4 and TRBJ1-1, with TRBD1 as a possible D gene (5 bases). This CDR3 has 14 residues. Germline V lookup: CDR1 MRHNA, CDR2 SNTAGT. Trimming removed 6 bases from V and 0 bases from J, with 11 bases in between. The CDR3 DNA reads TGTGCCAGCAGCTCCGACAGTATGAACACTGAAGCTTTCTTT. As protein: CASSSDSMNTEAFF.

The CDR3 DNA sequence: TGTGCCAGCAGACCCGGACAGGGTGATGGGACTGAAGCTTTCTTT. Protein sequence: CASRPGQGDGTEAFF. The rearrangement links TRBV6-5 to TRBJ1-1, with 8 nucleotides matching TRBD1. There are 15 residues in the CDR3. Trimming cost V 6 bases and J 5 bases; bases outside gene matches: 11. Germline CDR1 is MNHEY and CDR2 is SVGAGI.

V gene TRBV7-2 combines with J gene TRBJ2-7, with 7 bases matching TRBD1. Germline assignment: CDR1 SGHTA and CDR2 FQGNSA. Trimming at V came to 0 bases and at J to 2 bases, leaving 4 bases not matched to a gene. The CDR3 has 15 amino acids. The DNA of the CDR3 is TGTGCCAGCAGCTTAGCGCTCGGACAGGCCTACGAGCAGTACTTC. This sequence encodes CASSLALGQAYEQYF. Full variable domain (missing parts from reference TRBV7-2 and TRBJ2-7): GAGVSQSPSNKVTEKGKDVELRCDPISGHTALYWYRQSLGQGLEFLIYFQGNSAPDKSGLPSDRFSAERTGGSVSTLTIQRTQQEDSAVYLCASSLALGQAYEQYFGPGTRLTVT.

The rearrangement links TRBV5-1 to TRBJ2-3; D is perhaps TRBD1 (5 bases). V gave up 3 bases and J gave up 4 bases, with 12 bases separating them. The germline gives CDR1 SGHRS, CDR2 YFSETQ. The CDR3 length is 14 residues. CDR3 loop: CASSSTTASDTQYF. The DNA of the CDR3 is TGCGCCAGCAGCTCGACGACAGCGTCAGATACGCAGTATTTT.